Sequencing of this T cell receptor (beta chain) was carried out in a study of blood T cell repertoires in COVID-19. The V gene end was trimmed by 1 base and the J gene end by 4 bases; junction bases not matched to a gene: 3. This CDR3 is 15 amino acids long. Germline assignment: CDR1 LGHNT and CDR2 FRNRAP. Profiling relied on immunoSEQ multiplex PCR, and the TCRdb table lists in-frame clones only, not all of them. The table records fewer than 350,000 clones, about 86% of them present only once. This TCR was recovered from a woman aged 60 to 75 with active or convalescent COVID-19. This chain uses TRBV12-5 with TRBJ1-5; 8 bases align to TRBD1. The sequenced sample was peripheral blood. CDR3 in DNA: TGTGCTAGTGGTTTGGCGGACAGGGCAAATCAGCCCCAGCATTTT. It encodes CASGLADRANQPQHF. The variable domain in full, completed from reference TRBV12-5 and TRBJ1-5, reads DARVTQTPRHKVTEMGQEVTMRCQPILGHNTVFWYRQTMMQGLELLAYFRNRAPLDDSGMPKDRFSAEMPDATLATLKIQPSEPRDSAVYFCASGLADRANQPQHFGDGTRLSIL.